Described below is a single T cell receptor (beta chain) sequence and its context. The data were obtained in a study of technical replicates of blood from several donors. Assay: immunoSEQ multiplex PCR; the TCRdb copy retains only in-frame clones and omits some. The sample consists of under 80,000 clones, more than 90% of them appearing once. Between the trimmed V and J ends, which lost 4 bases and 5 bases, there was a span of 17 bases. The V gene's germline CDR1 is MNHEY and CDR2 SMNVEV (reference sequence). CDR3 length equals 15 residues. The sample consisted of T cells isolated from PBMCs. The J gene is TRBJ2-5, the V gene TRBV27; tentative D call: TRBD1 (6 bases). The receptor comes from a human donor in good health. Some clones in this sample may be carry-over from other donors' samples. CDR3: CASSYYGTSRETQYF. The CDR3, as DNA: TGTGCCAGCAGTTACTACGGGACATCTCGGGAGACCCAGTACTTC.